This T cell receptor (beta chain) was identified in a study of T cell repertoires in cytomegalovirus infection. Study background: Based on public TCR beta signatures, there were indications of CMV infection and of a matching HLA type. Study-wide results and caveats: Public TCR beta family frequency separated CMV-and-HLA carriers, including in an independent cohort. In two of eight donors, the top clonotype was HLA-C-restricted CMV-specific.

From the reads, TCRdb called clonotypes with MiXCR, one entry per CDR3 protein. In the table there are fewer than 900,000 distinct CDR3 sequences, about 28% of which are singletons. A remark on this clonotype: The antigen is not known.

Deletions cut 5 bases from V and 0 bases from J, with 12 bases between. The CDR3 has 14 residues. Germline lookup yields CDR1 SQVTM and CDR2 ANQGSEA. This receptor was identified in a human donor in good health (CMV status not recorded). Some clones in this sample may be carry-over from other donors' samples. Sequencing used cultured CD8+ T cells from PBMCs, obtained from culture after CMV antigen stimulation. The chain employs TRBV29-1 and TRBJ2-3; tentatively, D is TRBD2 (6 bases). The CDR3 nucleotides are TGCAGCGTTAGTTGGGAGGAGAGCACAGATACGCAGTATTTT. It translates to CSVSWEESTDTQYF.